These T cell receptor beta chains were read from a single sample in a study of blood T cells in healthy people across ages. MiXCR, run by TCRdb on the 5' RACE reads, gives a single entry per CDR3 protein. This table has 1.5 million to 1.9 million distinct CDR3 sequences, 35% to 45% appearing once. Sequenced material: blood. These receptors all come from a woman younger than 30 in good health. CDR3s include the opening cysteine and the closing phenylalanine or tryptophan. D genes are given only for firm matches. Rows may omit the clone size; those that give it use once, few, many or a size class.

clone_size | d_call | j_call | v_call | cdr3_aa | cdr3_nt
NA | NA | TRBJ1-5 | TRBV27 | CASRLQGANQPQHF | TGTGCCAGCAGGTTACAGGGTGCAAATCAGCCCCAGCATTTT
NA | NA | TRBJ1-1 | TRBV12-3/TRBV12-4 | CASTLGRYTEAFF | TGTGCCAGCACCCTGGGTCGATACACTGAAGCTTTCTTT
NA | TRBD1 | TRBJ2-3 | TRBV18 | CASSPGQDSDTQYF | TGTGCCAGCTCCCCGGGACAGGACTCAGATACGCAGTATTTT
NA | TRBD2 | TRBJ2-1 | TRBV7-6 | CASSFGLAGGPRLNEQFF | TGTGCCAGCAGCTTTGGACTAGCGGGAGGGCCTCGTCTAAATGAGCAGTTCTTC
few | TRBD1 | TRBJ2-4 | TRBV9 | CASSLGTGRDIQYF | TGTGCCAGCAGCTTGGGGACAGGGAGGGACATTCAGTACTTC
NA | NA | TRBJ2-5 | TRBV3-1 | CASSRQTSYEQYF | TGTGCCAGCAGCCGACAAACTAGCTATGAGCAGTACTTC
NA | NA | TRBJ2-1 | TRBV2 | CASRGRSYNEQFF | TGTGCCAGCAGGGGGAGATCCTACAATGAGCAGTTCTTC
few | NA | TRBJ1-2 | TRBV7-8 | CASSLAPVRGYGYTF | TGTGCCAGCAGCTTAGCCCCGGTTAGGGGCTATGGCTACACCTTC
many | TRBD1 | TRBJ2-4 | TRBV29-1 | CSVGTGREQYF | TGCAGCGTAGGGACAGGGAGGGAGCAGTACTTC
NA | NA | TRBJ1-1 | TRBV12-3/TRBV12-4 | CASSVNRNTEAFF | TGTGCCAGCAGTGTTAACAGGAACACTGAAGCTTTCTTT
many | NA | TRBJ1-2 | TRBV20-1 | CSARDEGWGYGYTF | TGCAGTGCTAGAGACGAGGGGTGGGGCTATGGCTACACCTTC
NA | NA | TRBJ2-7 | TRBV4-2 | CASSQDALYEQYF | TGTGCCAGCAGCCAAGACGCCCTCTACGAGCAGTACTTC
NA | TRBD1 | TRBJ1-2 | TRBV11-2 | CASRRAGGRDYGYTF | TGTGCCAGCAGGCGAGCAGGGGGCCGTGACTATGGCTACACCTTC
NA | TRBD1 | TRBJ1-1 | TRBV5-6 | CASSLTLTGTEAFF | TGTGCCAGCAGCCTCACGCTGACAGGGACTGAAGCTTTCTTT
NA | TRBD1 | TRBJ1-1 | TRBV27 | CASSPGQGYMNTEAFF | TGTGCCAGCAGTCCCGGACAGGGATATATGAACACTGAAGCTTTCTTT
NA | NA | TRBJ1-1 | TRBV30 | CDWSGRPGGSATEAFF | TGTGACTGGAGTGGACGCCCTGGAGGGTCCGCCACTGAAGCTTTCTTT
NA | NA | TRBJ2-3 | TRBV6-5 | CASRNSGLADTQYF | TGTGCCAGCAGGAATTCTGGCTTGGCAGATACGCAGTATTTT
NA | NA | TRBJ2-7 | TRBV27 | CASSLSVSRFNEQYF | TGTGCCAGCAGTTTATCCGTATCTAGGTTTAATGAGCAGTACTTC
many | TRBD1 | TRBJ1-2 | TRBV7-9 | CASSPDRVGGYTF | TGTGCCAGCAGTCCTGACAGGGTGGGTGGCTACACCTTC
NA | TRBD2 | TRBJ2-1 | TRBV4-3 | CASSQEALAGARNEQFF | TGCGCCAGCAGCCAAGAGGCTCTAGCGGGGGCGAGGAATGAGCAGTTCTTC
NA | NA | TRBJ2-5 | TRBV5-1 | CASSHGRGETQYF | TGCGCCAGCAGCCACGGTCGGGGAGAGACCCAGTACTTC
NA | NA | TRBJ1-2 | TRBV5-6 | CASSLALEEPNYGYTF | TGTGCCAGCAGCTTGGCCTTGGAGGAACCTAACTATGGCTACACCTTC
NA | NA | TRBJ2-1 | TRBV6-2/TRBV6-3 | CASRSGPTRSYDEQFF | TGTGCCAGCAGATCGGGACCGACCCGGTCCTACGATGAGCAGTTCTTC
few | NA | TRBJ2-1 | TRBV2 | CAITESGFSSYNEQFF | TGTGCCATCACGGAGAGCGGCTTCAGCTCCTACAATGAGCAGTTCTTC
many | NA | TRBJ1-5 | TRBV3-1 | CASSPGLSNQPQHF | TGTGCCAGCAGCCCGGGTCTTTCAAATCAGCCCCAGCATTTT
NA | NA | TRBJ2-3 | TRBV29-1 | CSVEGLATDTQYF | TGCAGCGTTGAGGGGCTAGCCACAGATACGCAGTATTTT
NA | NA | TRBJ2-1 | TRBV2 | CASSADQGASWNEQFF | TGTGCCAGCAGTGCAGATCAGGGAGCTTCGTGGAATGAGCAGTTCTTC
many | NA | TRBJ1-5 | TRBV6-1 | CASSTARAGNQPQHF | TGTGCCAGCAGTACGGCCAGGGCCGGCAATCAGCCCCAGCATTTT
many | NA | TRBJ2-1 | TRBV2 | CASSPPGGNEQFF | TGTGCCAGTAGCCCACCCGGAGGCAATGAGCAGTTCTTC
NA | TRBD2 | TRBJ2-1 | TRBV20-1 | CSARDPGRAGYNEQFF | TGCAGTGCTAGAGACCCCGGACGAGCGGGATACAATGAGCAGTTCTTC